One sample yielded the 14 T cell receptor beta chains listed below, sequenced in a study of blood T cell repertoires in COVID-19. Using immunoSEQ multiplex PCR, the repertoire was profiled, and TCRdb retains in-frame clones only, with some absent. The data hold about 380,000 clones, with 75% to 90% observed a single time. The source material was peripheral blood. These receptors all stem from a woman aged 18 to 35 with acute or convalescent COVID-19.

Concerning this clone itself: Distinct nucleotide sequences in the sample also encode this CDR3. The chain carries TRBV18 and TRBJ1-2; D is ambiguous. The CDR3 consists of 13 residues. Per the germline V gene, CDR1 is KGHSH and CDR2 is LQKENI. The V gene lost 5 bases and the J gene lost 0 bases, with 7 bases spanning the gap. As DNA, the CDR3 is TGTGCCAGCTCATTGGACTCTAACTATGGCTACACCTTC. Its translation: CASSLDSNYGYTF. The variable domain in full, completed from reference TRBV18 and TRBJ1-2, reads NAGVMQNPRHLVRRRGQEARLRCSPMKGHSHVYWYRQLPEEGLKFMVYLQKENIIDESGMPKERFSAEFPKEGPSILRIQQVVRGDSAAYFCASSLDSNYGYTFGSGTRLTVV.

CDR3 DNA sequence: TGTGCCAGCAGCCAGGGGGCAGGTACTGAAGCTTTCTTT. It encodes CASSQGAGTEAFF. The V and J genes are TRBV9 and TRBJ1-1, with TRBD1 matching 8 bases. Per germline, CDR1 SGDLS and CDR2 YYNGEE. The CDR3 contains 13 residues. Losses at the gene ends were 4 bases for V and 5 bases for J; bases not matched to a gene: 4.

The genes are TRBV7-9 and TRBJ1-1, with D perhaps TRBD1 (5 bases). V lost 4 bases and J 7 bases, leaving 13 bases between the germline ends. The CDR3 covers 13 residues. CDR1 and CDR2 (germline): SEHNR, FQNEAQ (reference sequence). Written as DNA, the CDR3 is TGTGCCAGCAGCTCTCAGGGAGGCAGTGAAGCTTTCTTT. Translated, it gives CASSSQGGSEAFF.

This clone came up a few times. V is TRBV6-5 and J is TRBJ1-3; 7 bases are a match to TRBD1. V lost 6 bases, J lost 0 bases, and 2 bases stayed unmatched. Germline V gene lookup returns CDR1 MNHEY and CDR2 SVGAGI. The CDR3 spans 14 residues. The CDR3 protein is CASRGQISGNTIYF. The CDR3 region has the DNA TGTGCCAGCAGGGGACAGATCTCTGGAAACACCATATATTTT.

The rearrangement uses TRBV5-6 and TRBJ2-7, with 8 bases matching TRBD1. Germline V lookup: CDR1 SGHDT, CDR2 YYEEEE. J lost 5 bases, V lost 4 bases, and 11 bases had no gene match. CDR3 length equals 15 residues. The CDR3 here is CASSLPDRGTDEQYF. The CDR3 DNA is TGTGCCAGCAGCCTACCCGACAGGGGAACGGACGAGCAGTACTTC.

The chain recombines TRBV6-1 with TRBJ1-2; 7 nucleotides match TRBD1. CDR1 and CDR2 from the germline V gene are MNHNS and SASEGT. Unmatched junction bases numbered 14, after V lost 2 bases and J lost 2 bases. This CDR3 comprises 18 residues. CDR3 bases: TGTGCCAGCAGTGAAAGAACGCCGGCAGGGGGATCAAACTATGGCTACACCTTC. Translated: CASSERTPAGGSNYGYTF.

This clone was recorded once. CDR3 amino acids: CASSLTVSSGANVLTF. The CDR3 DNA is TGTGCCAGCAGCTTGACTGTCAGCTCTGGGGCCAACGTCCTGACTTTC. The chain is built from TRBV7-6 and TRBJ2-6; D not certain. The CDR3 sequence is 16 residues long. Per the germline V gene, CDR1 is SGHVS and CDR2 is FNYEAQ. V was cut by 3 bases and J by 0 bases, with 9 bases left in between.

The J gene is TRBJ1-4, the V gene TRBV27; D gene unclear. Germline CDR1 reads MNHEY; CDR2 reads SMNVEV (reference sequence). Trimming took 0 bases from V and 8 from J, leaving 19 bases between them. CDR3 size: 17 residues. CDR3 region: CASSLSITGNPKEKLFF. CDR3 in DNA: TGTGCCAGCAGTTTATCGATCACCGGGAACCCCAAGGAAAAACTGTTTTTT.

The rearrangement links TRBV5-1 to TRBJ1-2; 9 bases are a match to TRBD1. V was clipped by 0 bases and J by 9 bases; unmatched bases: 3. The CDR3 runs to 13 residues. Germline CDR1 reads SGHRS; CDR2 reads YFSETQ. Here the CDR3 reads CASSLEGQGRYTF. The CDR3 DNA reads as TGCGCCAGCAGCTTGGAGGGACAGGGTCGCTACACCTTC.

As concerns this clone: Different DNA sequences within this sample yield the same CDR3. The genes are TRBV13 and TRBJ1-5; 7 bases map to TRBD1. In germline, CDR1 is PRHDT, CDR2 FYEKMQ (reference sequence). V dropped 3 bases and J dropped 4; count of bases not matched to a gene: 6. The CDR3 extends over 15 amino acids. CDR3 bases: TGTGCCAGCAGCTTCGGCAGGGGGTCAAATCAGCCCCAGCATTTT. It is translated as CASSFGRGSNQPQHF. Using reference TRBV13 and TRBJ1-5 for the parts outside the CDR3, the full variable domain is AAGVIQSPRHLIKEKRETATLKCYPIPRHDTVYWYQQGPGQDPQFLISFYEKMQSDKGSIPDRFSAQQFSDYHSELNMSSLELGDSALYFCASSFGRGSNQPQHFGDGTRLSIL.

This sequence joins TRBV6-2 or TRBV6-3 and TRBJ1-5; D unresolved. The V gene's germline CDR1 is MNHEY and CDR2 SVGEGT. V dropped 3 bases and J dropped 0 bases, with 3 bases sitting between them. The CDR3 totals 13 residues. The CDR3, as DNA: TGTGCCAGCAGTTATAATAGCAATCAGCCCCAGCATTTT. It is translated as CASSYNSNQPQHF.

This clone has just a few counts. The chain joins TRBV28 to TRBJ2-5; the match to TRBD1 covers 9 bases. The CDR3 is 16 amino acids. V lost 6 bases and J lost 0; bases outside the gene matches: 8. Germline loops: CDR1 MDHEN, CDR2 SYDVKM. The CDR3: CASSPAGTGYQETQYF. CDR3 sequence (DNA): TGTGCCAGCAGCCCAGCCGGGACAGGGTACCAAGAGACCCAGTACTTC.

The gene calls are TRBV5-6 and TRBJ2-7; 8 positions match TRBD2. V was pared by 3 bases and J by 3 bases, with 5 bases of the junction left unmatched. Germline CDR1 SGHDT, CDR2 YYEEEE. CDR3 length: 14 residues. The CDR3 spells CASSSPGLGYEQYF. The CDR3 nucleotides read TGTGCCAGCAGCTCTCCGGGACTAGGCTACGAGCAGTACTTC.

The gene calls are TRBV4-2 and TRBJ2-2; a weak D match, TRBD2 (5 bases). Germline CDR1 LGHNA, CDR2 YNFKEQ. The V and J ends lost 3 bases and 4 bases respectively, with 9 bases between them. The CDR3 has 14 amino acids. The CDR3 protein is CASSQLAGTGELFF. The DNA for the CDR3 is TGTGCCAGCAGCCAGCTAGCAGGCACCGGGGAGCTGTTTTTT.